The 21 T cell receptor beta chains in this list originate from one sample, sequenced in a study of T cells in Graves' hyperthyroidism and ophthalmopathy. Amplification of TCR beta CDR3 regions was performed using RNA transcripts as template. RT-PCR in the first round (using the HTBI primer set) targeted the TCR CDR3. TCRdb used MiXCR to reprocess the multiplex PCR reads, holding one entry per CDR3 protein. Counted here are roughly 510,000 distinct CDR3 sequences, around 21% occurring once; the ten biggest clones make up around 27%. Sequencing input: blood. Receptors were obtained from a man aged 18 to 30 with Graves' hyperthyroidism.

The chain joins TRBV12-3 or TRBV12-4 to TRBJ2-7; 11 positions match TRBD2. After removal of 5 bases from V and 4 bases from J, the junction contained 10 bases not matched to a gene. The length of the CDR3 is 16 residues. The CDR3 nucleotides are TGTGCCAGCAGTATCCCGACTAGCGGGATTTGGTACGAGCAGTACTTC. Encoded protein: CASSIPTSGIWYEQYF.

The gene calls are TRBV12-3 or TRBV12-4 and TRBJ1-6; D is unresolved. V was cut by 5 bases and J by 13 bases, with 12 bases left in between. CDR3 length: 12 amino acids. This chain's CDR3 is CASSAGLGPLHF. For the CDR3, the DNA is TGTGCCAGCAGTGCAGGCCTGGGGCCCCTCCACTTT.

This clonotype was detected only a few times. The rearrangement joins TRBV18 to TRBJ2-7; 7 bases fit TRBD1. CDR1 KGHSH and CDR2 LQKENI come from the germline V gene. V trimming: 0 bases; J trimming: 6 bases; junction bases outside the gene matches: 5. The CDR3 runs to 14 residues. The CDR3 loop is CASSPPIGGLEQYF. DNA for the CDR3: TGTGCCAGCTCACCACCAATAGGGGGCCTCGAGCAGTACTTC.

This clonotype appeared many times. V gene TRBV28 combines with J gene TRBJ1-2, with 7 bases aligning to TRBD1. The germline CDR1 and CDR2 sequences are MDHEN and SYDVKM. This CDR3 contains 11 residues. The trim removed 9 bases at V and 10 bases at J, leaving 8 bases unmatched. The CDR3 region has the DNA TGTGCCAGGGACCAGACAGGGACCTACACCTTC. Encoded protein: CARDQTGTYTF.

This clonotype was seen ten or more times. V is TRBV6-2 or TRBV6-3 and J is TRBJ2-2, with 7 bases fitting TRBD1. This CDR3 has 18 residues. Germline CDR1 reads MNHEY; CDR2 reads SVGEGT. Losses at the gene ends were 7 bases for V and 3 bases for J; bases not matched to a gene: 17. The CDR3 spells CASKDQVRTGGDTGELFF. Written as DNA, the CDR3 is TGTGCCAGCAAGGATCAGGTCAGGACAGGCGGCGACACCGGGGAGCTGTTTTTT.

This clonotype has a handful of counts. This may be a read error: a much more frequent sequence differs by one nucleotide. The chain recombines TRBV5-1 with TRBJ2-7; 9 nucleotides line up with TRBD1. The CDR3 has 14 residues. Germline V gives CDR1 SGHRS, CDR2 YFSETQ. The CDR3: CSSSFGQGNYEQYF. CDR3 bases: TGCTCCAGCAGCTTCGGACAGGGGAACTACGAGCAGTACTTC.

The chain has TRBV12-5 and TRBJ1-1; the D is unclear. The CDR3 is made up of 11 amino acids. V shed 3 bases and J shed 7 bases, with 6 bases lying between them. Per germline, CDR1 LGHNT and CDR2 FRNRAP. DNA of the CDR3: TGTGCTAGTGGTTTCGGGAGTGAAGCTTTCTTT. It codes for CASGFGSEAFF.

This clonotype was observed at least ten times. This rearrangement joins TRBV6-2 or TRBV6-3 to TRBJ2-5; D may correspond to TRBD1 or TRBD2 (7 bases each). CDR3 length: 17 amino acids. V was shortened by 2 bases and J by 3 bases, with 19 bases between the two germline ends. Germline values: CDR1 MNHEY, CDR2 SVGEGT. This chain's CDR3 is CASSYARGRESKETQYF. The CDR3 coding sequence is TGTGCCAGCAGTTACGCCAGGGGGAGGGAGTCCAAAGAGACCCAGTACTTC.

The genes are TRBV13 and TRBJ2-2; TRBD2 might be the D (5 bases). CDR3 length equals 12 residues. Per the germline V gene, CDR1 is PRHDT and CDR2 is FYEKMQ (reference sequence). With 5 bases removed from V and 7 bases from J, the gap between germline ends came to 8 bases. Here the CDR3 DNA reads TGTGCCAGCAGCCACCGGGGCGGGGAGCTGTTTTTT. This encodes CASSHRGGELFF.

The chain is built from TRBV7-2 and TRBJ1-3; a weak D match, TRBD1 (5 bases). The CDR3 sequence is 15 residues long. Germline lookup yields CDR1 SGHTA and CDR2 FQGNSA. V gave up 5 bases and J gave up 0 bases, with 11 bases separating them. The CDR3 DNA reads TGTGCCAGCAGCCCAGTTGGGGGCTCTGGAAACACCATATATTTT. Protein product: CASSPVGGSGNTIYF.

This clonotype was seen repeatedly, ten times or more. V gene TRBV12-3 or TRBV12-4 combines with J gene TRBJ2-4; D remains ambiguous. The V and J ends lost 5 bases and 1 base respectively, with 6 bases between them. This CDR3 has 13 amino acids. CDR3 DNA: TGTGCCAGCAGTGTGACGGCCAAAAACATTCAGTACTTC. Translated, it gives CASSVTAKNIQYF.

This clonotype has just a few counts. The chain has TRBV4-1 and TRBJ2-5; 7 bases are shared with TRBD2. The CDR3 loop spans 13 amino acids. Germline-derived CDR1 and CDR2 are MGHRA and YSYEKL. Losses at the gene ends were 1 base for V and 5 bases for J; bases not matched to a gene: 1. DNA for the CDR3: TGCGCCAGCAGCCAAGTGGGGGGGGAGACCCAGTACTTC. Its protein product is CASSQVGGETQYF.

The chain combines TRBV6-1 with TRBJ2-7; D remains ambiguous. The CDR3 runs 14 residues. The V end lost 3 bases, the J end lost 2 bases, and 11 bases lay between the germline ends. CDR1 MNHNS and CDR2 SASEGT come from the germline V gene. The CDR3 sequence: CASSDGQPPYEQYF. DNA for the CDR3: TGTGCCAGCAGTGATGGGCAGCCCCCCTACGAGCAGTACTTC.

This clonotype was observed a few times. The gene calls are TRBV30 and TRBJ1-3; D is ambiguous. Germline V gives CDR1 GTSNPN, CDR2 SVGIG (reference sequence). The V end was cut by 2 bases, the J end by 4 bases, with 12 bases between. CDR3 length equals 14 residues. CDR3 loop: CAWSIGGSGNTIYF. The CDR3 DNA follows: TGTGCCTGGAGTATTGGTGGGTCCGGAAACACCATATATTTT.

This clonotype has at least ten counts. V gene TRBV6-5 combines with J gene TRBJ2-7; TRBD1 matches 8 bases. CDR1 is MNHEY and CDR2 is SVGAGI in the germline V gene. V shed 2 bases, J shed 5 bases, and the junction held 11 bases outside the gene matches. CDR3 length: 16 amino acids. The CDR3: CASSYASLQGDHEQYF. The CDR3 DNA is TGTGCCAGCAGTTACGCCTCATTACAGGGGGACCACGAGCAGTACTTC.

This clonotype has at least ten counts. The V call is TRBV30, the J call TRBJ1-5; no reliable D call. The CDR3 is 11 amino acids. From germline, CDR1 is GTSNPN and CDR2 SVGIG (reference sequence). V was cut by 5 bases and J by 8 bases, with 10 bases left in between. CDR3 bases: TGTGCCTGGCCGACGGTTAAGCCCCAGCATTTT. Amino acids: CAWPTVKPQHF.

This clonotype was counted only a few times. This chain uses TRBV12-3 or TRBV12-4 with TRBJ2-7; 7 positions agree with TRBD2. Unmatched junction bases numbered 4, after V lost 5 bases and J lost 0 bases. The CDR3 loop spans 14 amino acids. CDR3 nucleotide sequence: TGTGCCAGCAGTCGGGGGACTAACTCCTACGAGCAGTACTTC. This sequence encodes CASSRGTNSYEQYF.

The CDR3 here is CASSLEGRGQTYQPQHF. The CDR3 DNA reads as TGTGCCAGCAGTTTAGAAGGGCGAGGGCAGACTTATCAGCCCCAGCATTTT. The genes are TRBV12-3 or TRBV12-4 and TRBJ1-5; D call uncertain. CDR3 size: 17 residues. V gave up 1 base and J gave up 5 bases, with 18 bases separating them.

The CDR3: CASSLGPYTKNIQYF. CDR3 DNA sequence: TGTGCCAGCAGCCTAGGACCCTATACCAAAAACATTCAGTACTTC. The V call is TRBV7-2, the J call TRBJ2-4; D is uncertain. The CDR3 has 15 amino acids. The germline V gene encodes CDR1 SGHTA and CDR2 FQGNSA. Trimming cost V 5 bases and J 2 bases, with 13 bases left between them.

This clonotype was picked up a small number of times. The chain joins TRBV5-1 to TRBJ2-3, with 7 nucleotides matching TRBD2. The CDR3 totals 15 residues. The V and J ends lost 0 bases and 1 base, in that order; junction bases with no gene match: 2. In germline, CDR1 is SGHRS, CDR2 YFSETQ. Here the CDR3 reads CASSLARGGTDTQYF. The CDR3 DNA reads TGCGCCAGCAGCTTGGCCCGGGGGGGCACAGATACGCAGTATTTT.

On this clonotype itself: As the CDR3 is not closed by the conserved phenylalanine or tryptophan, this likely results from a read error. The chain is built from TRBV27 and TRBJ1-1; D is possibly TRBD1 (5 bases). CDR3 length equals 12 residues. Trimming removed 5 bases from V and 9 bases from J, with 13 bases in between. Germline-derived CDR1 and CDR2 are MNHEY and SMNVEV (reference sequence). In DNA, the CDR3 is TGTGCCAGCAGTGCCACCGCGGACAAAGCTTTCTTA. It translates to CASSATADKAFL.